This T cell receptor (beta chain) was documented in a study of cytomegalovirus exposure and HLA in healthy donors. The overall study: A subsequent analysis stated that the 110 or so validation repertoires were run on the same platform as the approximately 700 first-cohort repertoires.

Between the trimmed V and J ends, which lost 4 bases and 3 bases, there was a span of 12 bases. The CDR3 extends over 14 amino acids. Germline CDR1 MGHRA, CDR2 YSYEKL. Produced via immunoSEQ multiplex PCR; TCRdb's table is partial and in-frame only. This table has 130,000 or so clones, 85% to 90% appearing once. The specimen was PBMCs. The chain is built from TRBV4-1 and TRBJ1-2; D gene ambiguous. The TCR originated in a woman in her late teens or twenties in good health and CMV-seronegative. The CDR3 spells CASSRNEQYYGYTF. CDR3 nucleotide sequence: TGCGCCAGCAGCCGCAATGAACAGTACTATGGCTACACCTTC.